These 14 T cell receptor beta chains share one sample of origin, sequenced in a study of cytomegalovirus exposure and HLA in healthy donors. The study ran its PCR with 60 Vbeta and 13 Jbeta primers. The method was immunoSEQ multiplex PCR; TCRdb's version includes in-frame clones alone and lacks a portion of them. The data contain about 120,000 clones, around three quarters of them singletons. The sequenced sample was PBMCs. These receptors originate from a human donor in good health.

This chain uses TRBV28 with TRBJ2-7; a possible D gene is TRBD1 (6 bases). V gave up 6 bases and J gave up 7 bases, with 13 bases separating them. CDR3 length equals 12 residues. Germline V lookup: CDR1 MDHEN, CDR2 SYDVKM. DNA for the CDR3: TGTGCCAGCAGGAGCCAAGGGACAGAGCAGTACTTC. This encodes CASRSQGTEQYF.

The rearrangement joins TRBV10-1 to TRBJ2-3; D is ambiguous. Germline CDR1 is WNHNN and CDR2 is SYGVQD (reference sequence). CDR3 length: 14 residues. The V end lost 6 bases, the J end lost 0 bases, and 10 bases lay between the germline ends. This CDR3 is CASSPSSSTDTQYF. The DNA of the CDR3 is TGCGCCAGCAGCCCCTCCTCTAGCACAGATACGCAGTATTTT.

The chain uses TRBV5-1 and TRBJ2-7, with D possibly matching TRBD1 (6 bases). The germline V gene has CDR1 SGHRS and CDR2 YFSETQ. The CDR3 runs 13 residues. Trimming cost V 6 bases and J 11 bases, with 21 bases left between them. CDR3 sequence (DNA): TGCGCCAGCACCCTGGACAGCTCCGGATTGAAGTACTTC. Protein sequence: CASTLDSSGLKYF. Full variable domain (rest looked up from reference TRBV5-1 and TRBJ2-7): KAGVTQTPRYLIKTRGQQVTLSCSPISGHRSVSWYQQTPGQGLQFLFEYFSETQRNKGNFPGRFSGRQFSNSRSEMNVSTLELGDSALYLCASTLDSSGLKYFGPGTRLTVT.

V and J are TRBV7-9 and TRBJ2-7; D perhaps matches TRBD1 (6 bases). The CDR3 is 14 amino acids. Germline assignment: CDR1 SEHNR and CDR2 FQNEAQ (reference sequence). Trimming cost V 5 bases and J 2 bases, with 13 bases left between them. The CDR3 region has the DNA TGTGCCAGCAGCCCCGGGACAATTACCTACGAGCAGTACTTC. It is translated as CASSPGTITYEQYF.

V usage is TRBV6-5 and J usage is TRBJ1-5, with TRBD1 as a possible D gene (5 bases). CDR3 length: 15 amino acids. V gave up 2 bases and J gave up 6 bases, with 14 bases separating them. Germline V gene sequence: CDR1 MNHEY, CDR2 SVGAGI. In nucleotides, the CDR3 is TGTGCCAGCAGTTACGGGGCAGGTTGGGGTCAGCCCCAGCATTTT. It translates to CASSYGAGWGQPQHF.

The DNA for the CDR3 is TGTGCCAGCAGCCCCGCCCCAGGGCGGTGGTACGAGCAGTACTTC. It codes for CASSPAPGRWYEQYF. V gene TRBV11-2 combines with J gene TRBJ2-7, with D maybe TRBD1 (5 bases). This CDR3 region has 15 residues. Germline CDR1 is SGHAT and CDR2 is FQNNGV. Trimming stripped 5 bases from V and 4 bases from J, with 18 bases between.

On this clone itself: The sample has other DNA sequences that encode this CDR3 too. The rearrangement links TRBV19 to TRBJ1-5, with TRBD1 identical over 12 bases. The CDR3 runs to 17 residues. Germline V gives CDR1 LNHDA, CDR2 SQIVND (reference sequence). V shed 3 bases, J shed 3 bases, and the junction held 6 bases outside the gene matches. The CDR3 sequence: CASSISGTGGINQPQHF. DNA for the CDR3: TGTGCCAGTAGTATCTCCGGGACAGGGGGCATCAATCAGCCCCAGCATTTT.

V usage is TRBV12-5 and J usage is TRBJ1-2, with D uncertain. This CDR3 contains 13 residues. V lost 1 base and J lost 8, with 11 bases in between. Germline CDR1 and CDR2: LGHNT and FRNRAP. DNA for the CDR3: TGTGCTAGTGGTTTGGGGGAGCTACGGGGCTACACCTTC. It yields the protein CASGLGELRGYTF.

The chain recombines TRBV5-4 with TRBJ1-1, with TRBD1 identical over 7 bases. J lost 6 bases, V lost 4 bases, and 6 bases had no gene match. The CDR3 is made up of 13 amino acids. Germline CDR1 and CDR2: SGHNT and YYREEE (reference sequence). The chain's CDR3 is CASSPGQQAEAFF. The CDR3 bases are TGTGCCAGCAGCCCGGGACAGCAAGCTGAAGCTTTCTTT.

The CDR3 loop reads CASSLGQPTEAFF. In nucleotides, the CDR3 is TGTGCCAGCAGTTTGGGACAGCCCACTGAAGCTTTCTTT. The rearrangement joins TRBV28 to TRBJ1-1, with 7 bases aligning to TRBD1. In germline, CDR1 is MDHEN, CDR2 SYDVKM. The CDR3 loop spans 13 amino acids. J gave up 4 bases and V 3 bases, and 2 bases lay outside the gene matches.

The CDR3 here is CASRPLDSQNTEAFF. CDR3 sequence (DNA): TGTGCCAGCAGACCCCTGGACAGCCAGAACACTGAAGCTTTCTTT. The chain employs TRBV28 and TRBJ1-1; tentative D call: TRBD1 (6 bases). The CDR3 sequence is 15 residues long. V was cut by 6 bases and J by 1 base, with 15 bases left in between. Germline lookup yields CDR1 MDHEN and CDR2 SYDVKM.

The chain employs TRBV9 and TRBJ1-4; D is unresolved. CDR1 SGDLS and CDR2 YYNGEE come from the germline V gene. Trimming stripped 0 bases from V and 7 bases from J, with 13 bases between. CDR3 length: 15 amino acids. CDR3 nucleotide sequence: TGTGCCAGCAGCGTAGGGCTAGCCCGGGGTGAAAAACTGTTTTTT. Translation gives CASSVGLARGEKLFF.

The chain recombines TRBV7-2 with TRBJ2-6; D may be TRBD2 (6 bases). The germline V gene has CDR1 SGHTA and CDR2 FQGNSA. The germline V and J ends were trimmed by 6 bases and 0 bases, with 9 bases remaining between them. The CDR3 is made up of 15 amino acids. CDR3: CASSAGISGANVLTF. CDR3 nucleotides: TGTGCCAGCAGTGCGGGAATCTCTGGGGCCAACGTCCTGACTTTC.

This clone was counted only a few times. This chain uses TRBV5-1 with TRBJ2-7; 9 nucleotides line up with TRBD1. Germline-derived CDR1 and CDR2 are SGHRS and YFSETQ. J was trimmed by 12 bases and V by 7 bases; bases with no gene match: 14. The CDR3 sequence is 13 residues long. The CDR3 reads CASGPGQGTPPYF. The CDR3 nucleotides are TGCGCCAGCGGTCCGGGACAGGGAACACCCCCGTACTTC.